This T cell receptor beta chain was sequenced during a study of OX40 agonist ivuxolimab in advanced cancers. General study points: Nonresponders, in some cases, also had low normalized T-cell clonal expansion. Dose levels from 0.1 to 3.0 mg/kg saw CD4+ and CD8+ blood T cells expand clonally by week 6. The authors did not determine the antigen specificity of the expanded peripheral T cells.

The V gene lost 0 bases and the J gene lost 1 base, with 13 bases spanning the gap. CDR3 length: 16 residues. CDR1 and CDR2 (germline): LGHNA, YNFKEQ. For this clone: Its antigen is undetermined.

The repertoire was sequenced with immunoSEQ multiplex PCR; TCRdb's copy has only in-frame clones and lacks some. This sample yields 15,000 to 20,000 clones, of which roughly four fifths are seen a single time; approximately 13% belongs to the top ten. The V gene is TRBV4-2, the J gene TRBJ2-7, with a tentative D call TRBD2 (6 bases). This receptor was taken from an adult with an advanced solid tumor such as melanoma, head and neck, liver or kidney cancer. Here the sequenced sample was CD4+ or CD8+ T cells sorted from blood, taken in a trial of the OX40 agonist ivuxolimab. CDR3 loop: CASSQEKSSVSYEQYF. The DNA for the CDR3 is TGTGCCAGCAGCCAAGAGAAATCTAGCGTTTCCTACGAGCAGTACTTC.